The clone carrying this TCR beta chain turned up a few times. A far larger clone is only one base removed, so a read error is likely. These data are taken from a study of sequential checkpoint blockade in melanoma. The treatment: randomized to nivolumab then ipilimumab (arm A) or the reverse (arm B). Patients had received no earlier DNA-damaging chemotherapy. Live CD3+CD8+ CD19− CD56− cells were sorted from PBMCs. V lost 0 bases, J lost 7 bases, and 8 bases lay in between. The CDR3 consists of 13 residues. Sequenced by immunoSEQ multiplex PCR; TCRdb stores in-frame clones only, minus some. Among around 19,000 clones listed, about two thirds were seen once.

This receptor was identified in a human donor with melanoma. The chain employs TRBV5-3 and TRBJ1-5; weak D call: TRBD1 (5 bases). TRBV5-3 is sorted into the ORF group, with uncertain function. The input for sequencing was CD8+ T cells sorted from blood (inferred from file names), taken from a patient given nivolumab and ipilimumab in sequence. DNA for the CDR3: TGTGCCAGAAGCTTGGGTCAGGGCCAGCCCCAGCATTTT. Translated, it gives CARSLGQGQPQHF.